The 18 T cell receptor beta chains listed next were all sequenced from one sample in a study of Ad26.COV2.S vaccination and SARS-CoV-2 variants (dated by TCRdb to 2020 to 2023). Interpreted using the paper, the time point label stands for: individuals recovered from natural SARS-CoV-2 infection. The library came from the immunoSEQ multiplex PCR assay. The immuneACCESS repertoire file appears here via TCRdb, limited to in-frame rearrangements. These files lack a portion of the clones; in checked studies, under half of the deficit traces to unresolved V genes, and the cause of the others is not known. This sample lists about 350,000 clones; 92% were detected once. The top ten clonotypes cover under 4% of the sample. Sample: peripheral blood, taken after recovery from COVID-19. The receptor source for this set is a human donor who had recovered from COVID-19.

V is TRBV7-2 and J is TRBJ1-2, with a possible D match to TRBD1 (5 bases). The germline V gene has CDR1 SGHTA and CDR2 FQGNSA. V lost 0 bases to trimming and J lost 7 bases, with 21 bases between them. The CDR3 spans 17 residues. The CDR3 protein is CASSLAGGEGRSPGYTF. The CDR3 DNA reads TGTGCCAGCAGCTTAGCAGGCGGTGAGGGACGGAGTCCTGGCTACACCTTC.

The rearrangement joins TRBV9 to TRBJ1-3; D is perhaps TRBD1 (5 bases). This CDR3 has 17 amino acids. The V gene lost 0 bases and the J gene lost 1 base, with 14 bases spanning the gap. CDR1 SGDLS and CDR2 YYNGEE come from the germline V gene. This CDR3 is CASSVESGGQSGNTIYF. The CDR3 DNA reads TGTGCCAGCAGCGTAGAGTCGGGGGGTCAGTCTGGAAACACCATATATTTT.

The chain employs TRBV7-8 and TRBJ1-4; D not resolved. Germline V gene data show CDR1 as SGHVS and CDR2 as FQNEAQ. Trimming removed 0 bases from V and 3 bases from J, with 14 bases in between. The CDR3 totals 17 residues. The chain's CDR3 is CASSLARPRVANEKLFF. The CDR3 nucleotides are TGTGCCAGCAGCTTAGCCCGGCCGAGGGTCGCTAATGAAAAACTGTTTTTT.

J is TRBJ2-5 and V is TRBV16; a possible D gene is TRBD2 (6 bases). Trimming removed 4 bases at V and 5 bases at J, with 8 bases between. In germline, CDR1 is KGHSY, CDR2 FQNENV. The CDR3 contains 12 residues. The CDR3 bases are TGTGCCAGCAGCCGCCGGGGGGAGACCCAGTACTTC. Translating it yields CASSRRGETQYF.

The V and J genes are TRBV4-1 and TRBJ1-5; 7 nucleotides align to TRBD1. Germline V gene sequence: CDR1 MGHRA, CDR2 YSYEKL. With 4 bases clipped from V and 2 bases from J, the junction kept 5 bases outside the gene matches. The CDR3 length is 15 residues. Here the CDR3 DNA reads TGCGCCAGCAGCCCGACAGGGACGGGCAATCAGCCCCAGCATTTT. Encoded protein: CASSPTGTGNQPQHF.

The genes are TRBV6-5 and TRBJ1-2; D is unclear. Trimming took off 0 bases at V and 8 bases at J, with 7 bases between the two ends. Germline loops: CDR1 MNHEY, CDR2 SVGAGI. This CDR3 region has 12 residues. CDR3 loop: CASSYSVDGYTF. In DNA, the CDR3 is TGTGCCAGCAGTTACTCCGTAGACGGCTACACCTTC.

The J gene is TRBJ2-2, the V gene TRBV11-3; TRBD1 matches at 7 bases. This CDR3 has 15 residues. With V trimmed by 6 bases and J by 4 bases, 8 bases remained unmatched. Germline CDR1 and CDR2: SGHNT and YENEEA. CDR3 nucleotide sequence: TGTGCCAGCAGACAACAGGGGACATTCACCGGGGAGCTGTTTTTT. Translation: CASRQQGTFTGELFF.

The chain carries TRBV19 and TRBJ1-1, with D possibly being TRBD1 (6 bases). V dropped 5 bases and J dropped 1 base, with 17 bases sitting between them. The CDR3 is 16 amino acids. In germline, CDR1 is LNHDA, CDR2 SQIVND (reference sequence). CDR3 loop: CASSLFGGRANTEAFF. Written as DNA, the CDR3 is TGTGCCAGTAGTCTCTTCGGGGGGCGGGCGAACACTGAAGCTTTCTTT.

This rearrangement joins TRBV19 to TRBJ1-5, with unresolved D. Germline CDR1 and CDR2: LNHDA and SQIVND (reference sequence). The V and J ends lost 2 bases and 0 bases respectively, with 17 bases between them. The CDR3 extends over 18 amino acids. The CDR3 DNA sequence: TGTGCCAGTAGTATATGGCCGGACGGTCCTTATAGCAATCAGCCCCAGCATTTT. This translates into CASSIWPDGPYSNQPQHF.

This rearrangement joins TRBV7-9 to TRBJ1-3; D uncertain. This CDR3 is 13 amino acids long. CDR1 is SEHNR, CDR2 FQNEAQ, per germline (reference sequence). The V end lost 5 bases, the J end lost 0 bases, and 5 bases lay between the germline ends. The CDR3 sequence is CASSAYSGNTIYF. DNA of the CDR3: TGTGCCAGCAGCGCCTACTCTGGAAACACCATATATTTT.

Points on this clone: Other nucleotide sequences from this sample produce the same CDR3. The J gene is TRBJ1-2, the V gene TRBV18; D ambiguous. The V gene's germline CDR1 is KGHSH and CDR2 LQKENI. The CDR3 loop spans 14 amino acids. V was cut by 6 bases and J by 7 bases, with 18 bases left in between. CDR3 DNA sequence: TGTGCCAGCTCCCCAGTCTTCAGAGGGTCTGGCTACACCTTC. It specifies CASSPVFRGSGYTF.

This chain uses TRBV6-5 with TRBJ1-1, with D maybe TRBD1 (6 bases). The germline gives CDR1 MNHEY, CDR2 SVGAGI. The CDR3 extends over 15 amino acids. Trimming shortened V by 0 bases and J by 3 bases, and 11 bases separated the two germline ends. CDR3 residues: CASSYSRGLDTEAFF. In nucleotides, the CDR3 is TGTGCCAGCAGTTACTCGCGGGGGCTGGACACTGAAGCTTTCTTT.

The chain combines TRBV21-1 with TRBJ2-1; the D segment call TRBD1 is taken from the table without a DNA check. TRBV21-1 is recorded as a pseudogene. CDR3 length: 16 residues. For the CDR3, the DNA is TGTGCCAGCAGCGGACGACAGGTACACTCCTACAATGAGCAGTTCTTC. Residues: CASSGRQVHSYNEQFF.

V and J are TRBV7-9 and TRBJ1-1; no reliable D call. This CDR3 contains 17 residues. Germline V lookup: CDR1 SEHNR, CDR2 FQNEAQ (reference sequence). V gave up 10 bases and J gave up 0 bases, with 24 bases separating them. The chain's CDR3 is CATPGEAQTDMNTEAFF. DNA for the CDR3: TGTGCCACCCCCGGGGAGGCGCAAACCGATATGAACACTGAAGCTTTCTTT.

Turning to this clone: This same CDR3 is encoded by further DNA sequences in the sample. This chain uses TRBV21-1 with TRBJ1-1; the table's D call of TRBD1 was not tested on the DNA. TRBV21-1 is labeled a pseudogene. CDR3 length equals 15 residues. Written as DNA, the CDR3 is TGTGCCAGCAGCCCCCGGACAGGATTTAACACCGAAGCTTTCTTT. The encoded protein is CASSPRTGFNTEAFF.

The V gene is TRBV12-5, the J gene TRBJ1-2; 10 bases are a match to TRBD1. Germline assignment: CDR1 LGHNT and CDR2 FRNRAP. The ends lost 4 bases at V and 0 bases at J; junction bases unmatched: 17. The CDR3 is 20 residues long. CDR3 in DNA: TGTGCTAGTGGTTCGTCCGTGGGGACAGGGGCCGCCCCGACTAACTATGGCTACACCTTC. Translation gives CASGSSVGTGAAPTNYGYTF.

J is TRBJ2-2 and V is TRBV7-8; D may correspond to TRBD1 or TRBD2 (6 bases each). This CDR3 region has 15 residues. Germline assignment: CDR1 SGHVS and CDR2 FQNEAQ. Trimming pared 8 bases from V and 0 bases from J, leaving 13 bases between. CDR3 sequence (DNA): TGTGCCAGCCTTCGGGGGACAACGAACACCGGGGAGCTGTTTTTT. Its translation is CASLRGTTNTGELFF.

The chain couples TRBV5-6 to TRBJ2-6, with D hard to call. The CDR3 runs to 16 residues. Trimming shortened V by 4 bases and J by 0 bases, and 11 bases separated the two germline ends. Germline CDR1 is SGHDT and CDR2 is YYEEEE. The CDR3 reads CASSEPRFSGANVLTF. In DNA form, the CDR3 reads TGTGCCAGCAGCGAACCACGGTTCTCTGGGGCCAACGTCCTGACTTTC.